These T cell receptor beta chains were read from a single sample in a study of CD8 T cells in ankylosing spondylitis. MiXCR was run by TCRdb on the 5' RACE reads, yielding one entry per CDR3 protein. This table holds around 230,000 distinct CDR3 sequences, 8% to 9.5% found once. Sequenced input: blood, either unsorted or a sorted T cell fraction (not recorded which). These receptors were collected from a male donor with ankylosing spondylitis or in good health (not recorded which). Both conserved end residues are part of each CDR3. The D gene is left open where the match is weak. Some rows mark clone size as missing; the rest say once, few, many or name a class of expanded clone.

V	D	size	J	DNA	CDR3
TRBV12-3/TRBV12-4	NA	few	TRBJ2-4	TGTGCCAGCAGTTTAGCCCAGACAGGCGGAGCTCAGTACTTC	CASSLAQTGGAQYF
TRBV5-1	NA	many	TRBJ2-7	TGCGCCAGCAGCTCCCAGTTACGAGACGAGCAGTACTTC	CASSSQLRDEQYF
TRBV28	NA	few	TRBJ1-2	TGTGCCAGCAGAATGACTGAGGAGGCCCCCTATGGCTACTCCTTC	CASRMTEEAPYGYSF
TRBV30	NA	many	TRBJ2-2	TGTGCCTGGAGTGTAGGGCTACGTGGGAACACCGGGGAGCTGTTTTTT	CAWSVGLRGNTGELFF
TRBV20-1	TRBD1	many	TRBJ1-6	TGCAGTGCTATGGGAAGGGGGCCCGGATCCCTCCACTTT	CSAMGRGPGSLHF
TRBV5-1	TRBD2	many	TRBJ2-1	TGCGCCAGCAGCTTGGGGGCGGCGGGGCTAGCGGACAATGAGCAGTTCTTC	CASSLGAAGLADNEQFF
TRBV5-1	NA	NA	TRBJ1-2	TGCGCCAGCTGCTTGGCCGGTCAGACAGGACTCGATGGCTACACCTTC	CASCLAGQTGLDGYTF
TRBV10-1	NA	many	TRBJ1-1	TGCGCCAGCAGTCTGACTTCGGGAACTGAAGCTTTCTTT	CASSLTSGTEAFF
TRBV7-2	NA	few	TRBJ2-2	TGTGCCAGCAGCTTGCTGGAAACCGGGGAGCTGTTTTTT	CASSLLETGELFF
TRBV24-1	TRBD1	many	TRBJ2-1	TGTGCCACCAGTGACCAGGGACAGATCTACAATGAGCAGTTCTTC	CATSDQGQIYNEQFF
TRBV20-1	TRBD1	many	TRBJ1-2	TGCAGTGCTAGAGATATCGGAGGGGGCGCGGACTATGGCTACACCTTC	CSARDIGGGADYGYTF
TRBV6-1	TRBD1	few	TRBJ1-5	TGTGCCAGCAGTAATCGGGACAGGAATCAGCCCCAGCATTTT	CASSNRDRNQPQHF
TRBV12-3/TRBV12-4	NA	many	TRBJ1-5	TGTGCCAGCAGCCCCAGTGTGGGCCAGGGGCCCCAGCATTTT	CASSPSVGQGPQHF
TRBV5-8	TRBD2	few	TRBJ2-5	TGTGCCAGCAGCGCCGGGACTAGCGGGCTTGCACAAGAGACCCAGTACTTC	CASSAGTSGLAQETQYF